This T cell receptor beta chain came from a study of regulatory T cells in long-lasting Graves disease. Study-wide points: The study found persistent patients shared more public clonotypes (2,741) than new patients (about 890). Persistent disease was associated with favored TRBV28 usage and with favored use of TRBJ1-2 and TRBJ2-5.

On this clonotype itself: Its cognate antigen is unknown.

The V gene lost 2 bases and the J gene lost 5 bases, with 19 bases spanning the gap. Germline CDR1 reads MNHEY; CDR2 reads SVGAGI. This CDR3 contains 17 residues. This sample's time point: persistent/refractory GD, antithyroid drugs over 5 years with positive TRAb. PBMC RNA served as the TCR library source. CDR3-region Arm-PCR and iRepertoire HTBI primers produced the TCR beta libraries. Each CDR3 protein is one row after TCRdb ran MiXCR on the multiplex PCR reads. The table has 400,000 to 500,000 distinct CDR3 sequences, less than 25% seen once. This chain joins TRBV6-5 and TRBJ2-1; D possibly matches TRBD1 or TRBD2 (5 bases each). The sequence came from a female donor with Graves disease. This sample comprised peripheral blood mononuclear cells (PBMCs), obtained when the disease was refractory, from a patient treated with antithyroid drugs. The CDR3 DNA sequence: TGTGCCAGCAGTTACGCCTTGCCGACGGGGCGAAACAATGAGCAGTTCTTC. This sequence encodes CASSYALPTGRNNEQFF.